The 2 T cell receptor beta chains below come from one sample, sequenced in a study of blood T cell repertoires in COVID-19. Only in-frame clones appear in the TCRdb table, and some are missing; sequencing was by immunoSEQ multiplex PCR. The sample carries some 94,000 clones, roughly 70% recorded once. Material: peripheral blood. These TCRs come from a woman aged 60-75 years in a cohort sampled during active or convalescent COVID-19.

This rearrangement joins TRBV7-9 to TRBJ1-4, with TRBD1 matching over 11 bases. After removal of 6 bases from V and 5 bases from J, the junction contained 2 bases not matched to a gene. This CDR3 is 14 amino acids long. The germline V gene has CDR1 SEHNR and CDR2 FQNEAQ (reference sequence). The chain's CDR3 is CASRRDRGNEKLFF. CDR3 nucleotide sequence: TGTGCCAGCAGACGGGACAGGGGGAATGAAAAACTGTTTTTT.

The rearrangement links TRBV6-4 to TRBJ1-5; a weak D match, TRBD1 (6 bases). The V gene's germline CDR1 is MRHNA and CDR2 SNTAGT. The CDR3 covers 16 residues. Deletions cut 2 bases from V and 5 bases from J, with 16 bases between. The CDR3 reads CASSDGRSDSHQPQHF. The DNA of the CDR3 is TGTGCCAGCAGTGACGGTAGGTCGGACAGTCATCAGCCCCAGCATTTT.